The TCR beta chain under discussion was sequenced for a study of cytotoxic CD8 clonotypes in ibrutinib-treated CLL. Study-level information: After median roughly 68 months, approximately 14 stayed in remission, approximately twelve progressed; responses roughly 24 partial, 2 complete. Each sample contained, on average, roughly 250,000 productive templates and tens of thousands of productive rearrangements. The study, taken as a whole, reports: Contraction or stability on treatment characterized the public clonotypes, which were uncommon.

TCR beta libraries used approximately 2 micrograms of genomic DNA from cryopreserved PBMCs. Worth noting for this clone: Its target is unknown.

The method was immunoSEQ multiplex PCR; TCRdb's version includes in-frame clones alone and lacks a portion of them. This table holds around 300,000 clones, about 80% found once. CDR1 and CDR2 from the germline V gene are SEHNR and FQNEAQ (reference sequence). The CDR3 is made up of 12 amino acids. V was trimmed by 5 bases and J by 14 bases, leaving 15 bases between them. The sequence came from a human donor with chronic lymphocytic leukemia. The material sequenced was PBMCs, taken before ibrutinib treatment. This chain uses TRBV7-9 with TRBJ1-4, with D hard to call. In DNA form, the CDR3 reads TGTGCCAGCAGCCCCGGACTGACTAACCTGTTTTTT. Protein product: CASSPGLTNLFF.